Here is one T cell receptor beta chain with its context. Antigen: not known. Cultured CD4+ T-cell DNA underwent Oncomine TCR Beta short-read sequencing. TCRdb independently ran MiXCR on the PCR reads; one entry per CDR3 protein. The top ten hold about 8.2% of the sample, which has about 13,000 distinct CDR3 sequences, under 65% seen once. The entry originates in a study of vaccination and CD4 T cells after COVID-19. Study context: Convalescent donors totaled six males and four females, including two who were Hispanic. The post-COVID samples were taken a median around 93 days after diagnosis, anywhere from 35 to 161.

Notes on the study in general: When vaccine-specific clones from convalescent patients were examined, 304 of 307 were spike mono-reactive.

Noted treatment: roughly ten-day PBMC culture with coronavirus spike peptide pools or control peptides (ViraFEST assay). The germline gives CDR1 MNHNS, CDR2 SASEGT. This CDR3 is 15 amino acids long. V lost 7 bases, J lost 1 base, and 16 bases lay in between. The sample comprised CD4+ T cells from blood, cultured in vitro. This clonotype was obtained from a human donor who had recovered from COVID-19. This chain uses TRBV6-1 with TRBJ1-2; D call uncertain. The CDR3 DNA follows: TGTGCCAGCAACTTGTCGGGAGGCCATAACTATGGCTACACCTTC. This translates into CASNLSGGHNYGYTF.